This is a list of T cell receptor beta chains from one sample in a study of T cells after posttransplantation cyclophosphamide. Here immunoSEQ multiplex PCR was the method, and the copy in TCRdb shows in-frame clones only, minus some. The repertoire holds thousands of clones, with roughly 77% as singletons. The sample here was PBMCs, taken almost 1,500 days after allogeneic stem cell transplant with posttransplant cyclophosphamide. Receptors were obtained from a male patient in his thirties who received an allogeneic stem cell transplant from a related donor, was CMV-positive, and had acute GVHD only. Part of the T cells may come from the graft donor. CDR3s include the opening cysteine and the closing phenylalanine or tryptophan. The D gene is left open where the match is weak. Rows give clone size only sometimes, using once, few, many, or a class for an expanded clone.

j_gene: TRBJ2-1; v_gene: TRBV4-3; abundance: .; d_gene: TRBD2; CDR3nt: TGCGCCAGCAGCAAAGAACGGGGGGTTGGCTACAATGAGCAGTTCTTC; CDR3aa: CASSKERGVGYNEQFF
j_gene: TRBJ2-1; v_gene: TRBV6-5; abundance: .; d_gene: .; CDR3nt: TGTGCCAGCAGTTACTCCAGGCGCCAGGGGGGTAATGAGCAGTTCTTC; CDR3aa: CASSYSRRQGGNEQFF
j_gene: TRBJ1-5; v_gene: TRBV4-1; abundance: .; d_gene: .; CDR3nt: TGCGCCAGCAGCCAGGTACAGGGTGGCAATCAGCCCCAGCATTTT; CDR3aa: CASSQVQGGNQPQHF
j_gene: TRBJ1-1; v_gene: TRBV15; abundance: .; d_gene: .; CDR3nt: TGTGCCACCAGCACCCCGGGTGGGGGCAGAGCTTTCTTT; CDR3aa: CATSTPGGGRAFF
j_gene: TRBJ2-5; v_gene: TRBV7-2; abundance: .; d_gene: .; CDR3nt: TGTGCCAGCAGCCAACAGGGCCAAGAGACCCAGTACTTC; CDR3aa: CASSQQGQETQYF
j_gene: TRBJ2-2; v_gene: TRBV5-6; abundance: few; d_gene: .; CDR3nt: TGTGCCAGCAGCTTGGTGGGGGGAGTCGGGGAGCTGTTTTTT; CDR3aa: CASSLVGGVGELFF
j_gene: TRBJ2-1; v_gene: TRBV11-2; abundance: .; d_gene: .; CDR3nt: TGTGCCAGCAGCTCACGGGGGGCCGTCGGCTCCTACAATGAGCAGTTCTTC; CDR3aa: CASSSRGAVGSYNEQFF
j_gene: TRBJ2-2; v_gene: TRBV7-2; abundance: .; d_gene: .; CDR3nt: TGTGCCAGCAGCAAGACAGCGATCCTGGCCACCGGGGAGCTGTTTTTT; CDR3aa: CASSKTAILATGELFF
j_gene: TRBJ1-2; v_gene: TRBV4-1; abundance: .; d_gene: TRBD1; CDR3nt: TGCGCCAGCAGCCAAGCCCAGGGGGCCCCTACTAACTATGGCTACACCTTC; CDR3aa: CASSQAQGAPTNYGYTF
j_gene: TRBJ1-2; v_gene: TRBV10-1; abundance: few; d_gene: .; CDR3nt: TGCGCCAGCAGTGCGACGGGATACTATGGCTACACCTTC; CDR3aa: CASSATGYYGYTF
j_gene: TRBJ1-5; v_gene: TRBV7-3; abundance: few; d_gene: TRBD1; CDR3nt: TGTGCCAGCAGCACCCCAGGGGGCACCCAGCCCCAGCATTTT; CDR3aa: CASSTPGGTQPQHF
j_gene: TRBJ2-1; v_gene: TRBV18; abundance: .; d_gene: TRBD1; CDR3nt: TGTGCCAGCTCACCTTACAGGGGAAGGGACAATGAGCAGTTCTTC; CDR3aa: CASSPYRGRDNEQFF
j_gene: TRBJ1-1; v_gene: TRBV5-1; abundance: .; d_gene: TRBD1; CDR3nt: TGCGCCAGCAGCTTTGGACAGGACCTGAACACTGAAGCTTTCTTT; CDR3aa: CASSFGQDLNTEAFF
j_gene: TRBJ1-3; v_gene: TRBV4-3; abundance: few; d_gene: .; CDR3nt: TGCGCCAGCAGCCAAGATACATCTCGAAACACCATATATTTT; CDR3aa: CASSQDTSRNTIYF
j_gene: TRBJ2-7; v_gene: TRBV11-3; abundance: .; d_gene: TRBD2; CDR3nt: TGTGCCAGCAGCTCTAGCGGTTACGAGCAGTACTTC; CDR3aa: CASSSSGYEQYF
j_gene: TRBJ1-3; v_gene: TRBV30; abundance: few; d_gene: .; CDR3nt: TGTGCCTGGAGAGTGAGGTTGGCTGGAAACACCATATATTTT; CDR3aa: CAWRVRLAGNTIYF
j_gene: TRBJ1-2; v_gene: TRBV6-4; abundance: once; d_gene: TRBD1; CDR3nt: TGTGCCAGCAGCGGAGTTTTTGGGACAGGCGGTGGCTACACCTTC; CDR3aa: CASSGVFGTGGGYTF
j_gene: TRBJ2-7; v_gene: TRBV2; abundance: few; d_gene: TRBD2; CDR3nt: TGTGCCAGCAGTTATCTTACTAGCGGGGCTGGCGAGCAGTACTTC; CDR3aa: CASSYLTSGAGEQYF
j_gene: TRBJ2-7; v_gene: TRBV21-1; abundance: .; d_gene: .; CDR3nt: TGTGCCAGCAGCCAAAAGCGGGACTCGCAAGGCTACGAGCAGTACTTC; CDR3aa: CASSQKRDSQGYEQYF
j_gene: TRBJ2-1; v_gene: TRBV5-6; abundance: .; d_gene: TRBD2; CDR3nt: TGTGCCAGCAGCTTGGAAATAGCGGGGGTCAATGAGCAGTTCTTC; CDR3aa: CASSLEIAGVNEQFF
j_gene: TRBJ1-1; v_gene: TRBV7-2; abundance: .; d_gene: .; CDR3nt: TGTGCCAGCAGCGAAGTTCCCATCCCGGGCACTGAAGCTTTCTTT; CDR3aa: CASSEVPIPGTEAFF
j_gene: TRBJ1-4; v_gene: TRBV5-1; abundance: .; d_gene: TRBD1; CDR3nt: TGCGCCAGCAGGCCGGGACAGGGTAATGAAAAACTGTTTTTT; CDR3aa: CASRPGQGNEKLFF
j_gene: TRBJ2-5; v_gene: TRBV6-1; abundance: .; d_gene: .; CDR3nt: TGTGCCAGCACCGAATCCGGGAGAGAGACCCAGTACTTC; CDR3aa: CASTESGRETQYF
j_gene: TRBJ2-7; v_gene: TRBV7-2; abundance: .; d_gene: TRBD1; CDR3nt: TGTGCCAGCAGCTTAGAGACAGGGCGCGAGCAGTACTTC; CDR3aa: CASSLETGREQYF
j_gene: TRBJ1-1; v_gene: TRBV5-1; abundance: .; d_gene: TRBD1; CDR3nt: TGCGCCAGCATCAGAGACAGGGCGAACACTGAAGCTTTCTTT; CDR3aa: CASIRDRANTEAFF
j_gene: TRBJ1-3; v_gene: TRBV6-5; abundance: .; d_gene: .; CDR3nt: TGTGCCAGCAGTTCCGACAGGCGGCGAGGTGGAAACACCATATATTTT; CDR3aa: CASSSDRRRGGNTIYF
j_gene: TRBJ1-3; v_gene: TRBV10-3; abundance: .; d_gene: TRBD1; CDR3nt: TGTGCCACAACCTGGGGACAGGGGGCAGGAAACACCATATATTTT; CDR3aa: CATTWGQGAGNTIYF
j_gene: TRBJ1-2; v_gene: TRBV6-5; abundance: .; d_gene: TRBD1; CDR3nt: TGTGCCAGCAGTTACTATGACAGGGGGGATGGCTACACCTTC; CDR3aa: CASSYYDRGDGYTF
j_gene: TRBJ2-3; v_gene: TRBV7-6; abundance: .; d_gene: .; CDR3nt: TGTGCCAGCAGCTTAGACGTCGGTAGAGGGGGAGATACGCAGTATTTT; CDR3aa: CASSLDVGRGGDTQYF
j_gene: TRBJ1-6; v_gene: TRBV21-1; abundance: .; d_gene: .; CDR3nt: TGTGCCAGCAACCTGAGGGCCCTATGGGGGACACAGAATTCACCCCTCCACTTT; CDR3aa: CASNLRALWGTQNSPLHF
j_gene: TRBJ1-2; v_gene: TRBV4-1; abundance: .; d_gene: .; CDR3nt: TGCGCCAGCAGCCAAGAGGGAGGGTATGGCTACACCTTC; CDR3aa: CASSQEGGYGYTF
j_gene: TRBJ2-7; v_gene: TRBV4-2; abundance: .; d_gene: .; CDR3nt: TGTGCCAGCAGCCAAGAATTGAAGCTAATCGAGCAGTACTTC; CDR3aa: CASSQELKLIEQYF
j_gene: TRBJ1-5; v_gene: TRBV7-2; abundance: .; d_gene: TRBD1; CDR3nt: TGTGCCAGCAGCCCAGGCCAGGGGGTTCAGCCCCAGCATTTT; CDR3aa: CASSPGQGVQPQHF
j_gene: TRBJ1-6; v_gene: TRBV19; abundance: .; d_gene: .; CDR3nt: TGTGCCAGTAGTATTGGCGGCCAGGGGTTCTCCTATAATTCACCCCTCCACTTT; CDR3aa: CASSIGGQGFSYNSPLHF
j_gene: TRBJ2-7; v_gene: TRBV10-3; abundance: .; d_gene: TRBD2; CDR3nt: TGTGCCATCAGTTCGACTAGCGGGGGGGCCATTTACGAGCAGTACTTC; CDR3aa: CAISSTSGGAIYEQYF
j_gene: TRBJ2-7; v_gene: TRBV15; abundance: few; d_gene: TRBD1; CDR3nt: TGTGCCACCAGCAGGGAAACAGGGGTCTACGAGCAGTACTTC; CDR3aa: CATSRETGVYEQYF
j_gene: TRBJ1-1; v_gene: TRBV6-6; abundance: once; d_gene: TRBD1; CDR3nt: TGTGCCAGCAGTTCAGGGGGGAACACTGAAGCTTTCTTT; CDR3aa: CASSSGGNTEAFF
j_gene: TRBJ1-2; v_gene: TRBV11-2; abundance: .; d_gene: .; CDR3nt: TGTGCCAGCCGAAAGGGCAGGGAAAACAGTGGGTCTGGCTATGGCTACACCTTC; CDR3aa: CASRKGRENSGSGYGYTF
j_gene: TRBJ2-7; v_gene: TRBV4-2; abundance: .; d_gene: TRBD2; CDR3nt: TGTGCCAGCAGCCTCCGACTAGCGGGGGCCCAAAACGAGCAGTACTTC; CDR3aa: CASSLRLAGAQNEQYF
j_gene: TRBJ1-5; v_gene: TRBV4-3; abundance: .; d_gene: .; CDR3nt: TGCGCCAGCAGCCAAGATCAAGGGAGGGTGAATCAGCCCCAGCATTTT; CDR3aa: CASSQDQGRVNQPQHF
j_gene: TRBJ1-1; v_gene: TRBV7-8; abundance: few; d_gene: .; CDR3nt: TGTGCCAGCAGCTTAGGTTTGATCTTGGGGAGTGAAGCTTTCTTT; CDR3aa: CASSLGLILGSEAFF
j_gene: TRBJ1-2; v_gene: TRBV19; abundance: .; d_gene: .; CDR3nt: TGTGCCAGTAGTATCAACCGGTACTATGGCTACACCTTC; CDR3aa: CASSINRYYGYTF
j_gene: TRBJ2-1; v_gene: TRBV7-9; abundance: .; d_gene: TRBD2; CDR3nt: TGTGCCAGCAGTGATAGCGGGGGCCCCTTGGATGAGCAGTTCTTC; CDR3aa: CASSDSGGPLDEQFF
j_gene: TRBJ2-7; v_gene: TRBV7-2; abundance: .; d_gene: .; CDR3nt: TGTGCCAGCAGCTACCTAGCCCGGACAGACTACTACGAGCAGTACTTC; CDR3aa: CASSYLARTDYYEQYF
j_gene: TRBJ2-1; v_gene: TRBV19; abundance: .; d_gene: .; CDR3nt: TGTGCCAGTAGTATGGAGGTTAGACTCATAGGCCGCAATGAGCAGTTCTTC; CDR3aa: CASSMEVRLIGRNEQFF
j_gene: TRBJ2-7; v_gene: TRBV10-3; abundance: .; d_gene: TRBD2; CDR3nt: TGTGCCACGCTGGGACTAGCGGGGGATGACGAGCAGTACTTC; CDR3aa: CATLGLAGDDEQYF
j_gene: TRBJ2-5; v_gene: TRBV5-1; abundance: .; d_gene: TRBD1; CDR3nt: TGCGCCAGCAGCTTGGAGGGGGCGAGGGAGACCCAGTACTTC; CDR3aa: CASSLEGARETQYF
j_gene: TRBJ2-5; v_gene: TRBV19; abundance: few; d_gene: TRBD1; CDR3nt: TGTGCCAGTAGTAGCCGGGACAGAGAGACCCAGTACTTC; CDR3aa: CASSSRDRETQYF
j_gene: TRBJ2-2; v_gene: TRBV19; abundance: .; d_gene: TRBD2; CDR3nt: TGTGCCAGTAGTATCCCGGGGGGGCCTACCGGGGAGCTGTTTTTT; CDR3aa: CASSIPGGPTGELFF
j_gene: TRBJ1-5; v_gene: TRBV11-2; abundance: .; d_gene: .; CDR3nt: TGTGCCAGCAGCTTGGACGGGGGTAGCAATCAGCCCCAGCATTTT; CDR3aa: CASSLDGGSNQPQHF